These T cell receptor beta chains were read from a single sample in a study of a mutant IDH1 vaccine in newly diagnosed glioma. TCRdb's table, derived via immunoSEQ multiplex PCR, lists solely in-frame clones and lacks some. The data show around 130,000 clones, roughly 77% seen once. These receptors lack a known antigen. The sequencing used PBMCs, collected from a glioma patient whose treatment included an IDH1 peptide vaccine. The receptors were gathered from a man aged 40-49 years with glioma. Both conserved end residues are part of each CDR3. D genes are given only for firm matches. Size tells how often a clone was seen (once, few, many) or the class of an expanded clone, and some rows leave it out.

clone_size cdr3_length d_call j_call v_call cdr3_aa cdr3_nt
NA 15 TRBD1 TRBJ2-1 TRBV7-9 CASRTTGGSYNEQFF TGTGCCAGCAGGACGACAGGGGGCTCCTACAATGAGCAGTTCTTC
few 14 NA TRBJ1-1 TRBV5-1 CASSFQGRRTEAFF TGCGCCAGCAGCTTCCAGGGGCGTCGGACTGAAGCTTTCTTT
NA 14 TRBD2 TRBJ2-7 TRBV6-1 CASRLAGPTYEQYF TGTGCCAGCAGATTAGCGGGGCCAACCTACGAGCAGTACTTC
NA 15 NA TRBJ1-2 TRBV19 CASTPDPWGDYGYTF TGTGCCAGTACTCCCGACCCTTGGGGGGACTATGGCTACACCTTC
NA 15 NA TRBJ1-2 TRBV13 CASSTTEDRDYGYTF TGTGCCAGCAGCACCACGGAAGACAGAGATTATGGCTACACCTTC
NA 13 TRBD1 TRBJ1-4 TRBV6-5 CASSDRLSEKLFF TGTGCCAGCTCGGACAGGTTAAGCGAAAAACTGTTTTTT
few 11 TRBD1 TRBJ1-2 TRBV6-1 CATGQGSGYTF TGTGCCACCGGACAGGGGAGCGGCTACACCTTC
NA 16 TRBD2 TRBJ2-1 TRBV4-2 CASSLSGGASYNEQFF TGTGCCAGCAGCCTTAGCGGGGGGGCCTCCTACAATGAGCAGTTCTTC
NA 15 TRBD1 TRBJ2-3 TRBV12-5 CASAPDRGPTDTQYF TGTGCTAGTGCCCCGGACAGGGGGCCGACAGATACGCAGTATTTT
NA 14 NA TRBJ2-3 TRBV5-1 CASSQDGRTDTQYF TGCGCCAGCAGCCAAGACGGACGTACAGATACGCAGTATTTT
few 15 NA TRBJ2-1 TRBV5-1 CASSLEALSYNEQFF TGCGCCAGCAGCTTGGAAGCCCTCTCCTACAATGAGCAGTTCTTC
NA 16 TRBD2 TRBJ2-7 TRBV9 CASSVGLAGLTYEQYF TGTGCCAGCAGCGTAGGACTAGCGGGGTTAACCTACGAGCAGTACTTC
NA 13 NA TRBJ1-2 TRBV28 CASSLGGTYGYTF TGTGCCAGCAGCTTAGGGGGGACCTATGGCTACACCTTC
few 15 NA TRBJ1-1 TRBV19 CASSTFGGMNTEAFF TGTGCCAGTAGTACCTTTGGGGGGATGAACACTGAAGCTTTCTTT
NA 14 NA TRBJ2-7 TRBV5-1 CASSDTGRPYEQYF TGCGCCAGCAGCGACACAGGACGCCCCTACGAGCAGTACTTC
NA 15 NA TRBJ1-2 TRBV7-8 CASSPDRLLVYGYTF TGTGCCAGCAGCCCCGACAGGCTGCTCGTCTATGGCTACACCTTC
NA 16 TRBD2 TRBJ2-1 TRBV5-4 CASSASTSVPVNEQFF TGTGCCAGCAGCGCCTCGACTAGCGTTCCTGTCAATGAGCAGTTCTTC
NA 15 TRBD1 TRBJ2-4 TRBV5-4 CASSSAQGAKNIQYF TGTGCCAGCAGTTCGGCACAGGGGGCCAAAAACATTCAGTACTTC
once 15 NA TRBJ1-4 TRBV7-9 CASSPSGGRNEKLFF TGTGCCAGCAGCCCTTCTGGGGGCCGTAATGAAAAACTGTTTTTT
NA 13 NA TRBJ2-1 TRBV19 CASSIGEAGEQFF TGTGCCAGTAGTATTGGGGAAGCGGGTGAGCAGTTCTTC
few 13 NA TRBJ1-5 TRBV4-2 CASSPDSNQPQHF TGTGCCAGCAGCCCAGATAGCAATCAGCCCCAGCATTTT
NA 18 TRBD2 TRBJ2-7 TRBV25-1 CASQSTSATIGAPYEQYF TGTGCCAGTCAATCAACTAGCGCCACAATAGGTGCCCCCTACGAGCAGTACTTC
few 13 NA TRBJ2-2 TRBV10-2 CASNDRTTGELFF TGCGCCAGCAACGACAGAACCACCGGGGAGCTGTTTTTT
NA 16 NA TRBJ2-3 TRBV2 CASSTQTIGATDTQYF TGTGCCAGCAGTACCCAGACTATCGGGGCAACAGATACGCAGTATTTT
NA 15 NA TRBJ1-4 TRBV6-5 CASKLTTEYKEKLFF TGTGCCAGCAAACTAACGACAGAGTATAAAGAAAAACTGTTTTTT
NA 15 NA TRBJ1-5 TRBV10-2 CASSPGARGNQPQHF TGCGCCAGCAGCCCGGGGGCGCGCGGCAATCAGCCCCAGCATTTT
NA 12 NA TRBJ2-5 TRBV30 CAWSLPGTFQYF TGTGCCTGGAGTCTCCCTGGGACCTTTCAGTACTTC
NA 15 TRBD2 TRBJ2-3 TRBV28 CASSPSGTSTDTQYF TGTGCCAGCAGCCCCAGCGGGACTAGCACAGATACGCAGTATTTT
NA 14 TRBD1 TRBJ1-5 TRBV28 CASSHTTGNQPQHF TGTGCCAGCAGTCATACGACAGGGAATCAGCCCCAGCATTTT
NA 14 NA TRBJ1-4 TRBV4-1 CASSLRGLDEKLFF TGCGCCAGCAGCCTCCGGGGGCTTGATGAAAAACTGTTTTTT
medium-sized 17 TRBD1 TRBJ1-2 TRBV7-2 CASSLVGTGTGHYGYTF TGTGCCAGCAGCTTAGTGGGAACCGGGACAGGGCACTATGGCTACACCTTC
NA 15 NA TRBJ1-3 TRBV6-6 CASGRTRRSGNTIYF TGTGCCAGCGGCCGGACCCGGAGGTCTGGAAACACCATATATTTT
NA 17 TRBD1 TRBJ2-7 TRBV7-6 CASSLVENRGQFYEQYF TGTGCCAGCAGCTTAGTTGAGAACAGGGGGCAATTCTACGAGCAGTACTTC
few 13 TRBD1 TRBJ1-1 TRBV7-6 CASSVDRGGEAFF TGTGCCAGCAGCGTAGACAGGGGGGGTGAAGCTTTCTTT
NA 15 NA TRBJ2-5 TRBV6-5 CASSPSQGIGETQYF TGTGCCAGCAGCCCTTCACAGGGAATAGGAGAGACCCAGTACTTC
NA 17 TRBD2 TRBJ2-2 TRBV15 CATSREWTSLNTGELFF TGTGCCACCAGCAGAGAATGGACTAGCCTAAACACCGGGGAGCTGTTTTTT
NA 16 TRBD2 TRBJ2-3 TRBV6-5 CASSYSPLLAADTQYF TGTGCCAGCAGTTACTCGCCACTACTAGCGGCAGATACGCAGTATTTT
few 15 NA TRBJ2-3 TRBV27 CASSLSPPNTVTQYF TGTGCCAGCAGTTTATCTCCCCCGAACACGGTTACGCAGTATTTT
NA 15 TRBD1 TRBJ2-3 TRBV10-3 CAIRSATGSTDTQYF TGTGCCATCAGATCCGCGACAGGGTCCACAGATACGCAGTATTTT
NA 15 NA TRBJ1-1 TRBV19 CASTNPRGGNTEAFF TGTGCCAGTACCAACCCCCGGGGCGGGAACACTGAAGCTTTCTTT
NA 12 NA TRBJ2-7 TRBV7-2 CASSFSSSEQYF TGTGCCAGCAGCTTTAGCTCCTCCGAGCAGTACTTC
NA 11 NA TRBJ2-7 TRBV28 CASSFIYEQYF TGTGCCAGCAGTTTTATCTACGAGCAGTACTTC
NA 17 NA TRBJ2-7 TRBV18 CASSPPNPETDSYEQYF TGTGCCAGCTCACCACCGAATCCGGAGACAGATTCCTACGAGCAGTACTTC
NA 16 TRBD1 TRBJ2-2 TRBV5-4 CASSWVVQGGTGELFF TGTGCCAGCAGCTGGGTGGTACAGGGGGGCACCGGGGAGCTGTTTTTT
NA 15 TRBD1 TRBJ2-7 TRBV19 CASSMPTGGAGEQYF TGTGCCAGTAGTATGCCGACAGGGGGCGCGGGTGAGCAGTACTTC
few 16 NA TRBJ1-4 TRBV25-1 CASSEFRGEGNEKLFF TGTGCCAGCAGTGAATTTAGAGGAGAGGGTAATGAAAAACTGTTTTTT
NA 18 NA TRBJ2-1 TRBV7-8 CASSLRARTEGSYNEQFF TGTGCCAGCAGCTTAAGAGCTAGGACTGAGGGCTCCTACAATGAGCAGTTCTTC
NA 16 NA TRBJ2-4 TRBV4-3 CASSQGLGEPKNIQYF TGCGCCAGCAGCCAAGGGCTGGGGGAACCCAAAAACATTCAGTACTTC
NA 14 TRBD2 TRBJ2-7 TRBV9 CASSEGLAGREQYF TGTGCCAGCAGCGAGGGACTAGCGGGACGCGAGCAGTACTTC
once 14 TRBD1 TRBJ2-7 TRBV5-4 CASSLDRGLYEQYF TGTGCCAGCAGCCTCGACAGGGGTCTCTACGAGCAGTACTTC
NA 12 NA TRBJ2-1 TRBV2 CASALVDNEQFF TGTGCCAGCGCCCTGGTGGACAATGAGCAGTTCTTC
NA 14 TRBD1 TRBJ2-4 TRBV2 CASSGQGDGNIQYF TGTGCCAGCTCGGGACAGGGGGACGGAAACATTCAGTACTTC
NA 11 NA TRBJ2-7 TRBV2 CASSNTYEQYF TGTGCCAGCAGTAACACCTACGAGCAGTACTTC
NA 10 NA TRBJ2-2 TRBV7-9 CATPNRELFF TGTGCCACCCCCAATCGTGAGCTGTTTTTT